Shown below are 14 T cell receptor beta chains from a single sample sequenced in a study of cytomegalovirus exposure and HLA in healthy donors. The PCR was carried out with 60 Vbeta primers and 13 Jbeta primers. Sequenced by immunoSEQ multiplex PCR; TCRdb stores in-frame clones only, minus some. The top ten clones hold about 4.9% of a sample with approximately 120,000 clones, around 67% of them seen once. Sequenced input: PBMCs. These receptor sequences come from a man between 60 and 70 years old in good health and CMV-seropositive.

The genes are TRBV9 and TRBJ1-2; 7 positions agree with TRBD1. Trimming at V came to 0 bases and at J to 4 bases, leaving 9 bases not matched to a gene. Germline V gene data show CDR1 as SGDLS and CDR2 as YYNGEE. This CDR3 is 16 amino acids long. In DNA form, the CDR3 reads TGTGCCAGCAGCGTAGGGGCAGGGGGTCTTCGCTATGGCTACACCTTC. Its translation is CASSVGAGGLRYGYTF.

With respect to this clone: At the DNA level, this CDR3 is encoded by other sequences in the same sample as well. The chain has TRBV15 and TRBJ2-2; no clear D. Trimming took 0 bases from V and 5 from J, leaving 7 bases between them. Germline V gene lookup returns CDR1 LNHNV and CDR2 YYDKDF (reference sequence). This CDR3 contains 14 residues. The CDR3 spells CATSRDTETGELFF. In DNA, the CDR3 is TGTGCCACCAGCAGAGATACAGAAACCGGGGAGCTGTTTTTT.

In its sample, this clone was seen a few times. The CDR3 here is CASSPLQGVANEKLFF. The CDR3 DNA follows: TGTGCCAGTAGTCCCCTCCAGGGGGTGGCTAATGAAAAACTGTTTTTT. This chain connects TRBV19 to TRBJ1-4; 7 bases line up with TRBD1. V shed 5 bases, J shed 3 bases, and the junction held 9 bases outside the gene matches. The CDR3 contains 16 residues. Germline CDR1 reads LNHDA; CDR2 reads SQIVND (reference sequence). Full variable domain (rest looked up from reference TRBV19 and TRBJ1-4): DGGITQSPKYLFRKEGQNVTLSCEQNLNHDAMYWYRQDPGQGLRLIYYSQIVNDFQKGDIAEGYSVSREKKESFPLTVTSAQKNPTAFYLCASSPLQGVANEKLFFGSGTQLSVL.

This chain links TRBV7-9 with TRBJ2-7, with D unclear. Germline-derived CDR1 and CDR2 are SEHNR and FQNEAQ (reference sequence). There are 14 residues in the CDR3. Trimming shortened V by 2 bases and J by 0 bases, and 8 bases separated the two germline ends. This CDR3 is CASSLSASSYEQYF. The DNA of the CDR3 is TGTGCCAGCAGCTTATCTGCTAGCTCCTACGAGCAGTACTTC.

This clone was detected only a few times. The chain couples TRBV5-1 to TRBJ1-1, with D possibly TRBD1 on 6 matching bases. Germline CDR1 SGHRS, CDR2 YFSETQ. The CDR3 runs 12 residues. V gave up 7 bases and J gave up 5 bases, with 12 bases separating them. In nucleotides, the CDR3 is TGCGCCAGCTCCAGGGGCCGGACTGAAGCTTTCTTT. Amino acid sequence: CASSRGRTEAFF.

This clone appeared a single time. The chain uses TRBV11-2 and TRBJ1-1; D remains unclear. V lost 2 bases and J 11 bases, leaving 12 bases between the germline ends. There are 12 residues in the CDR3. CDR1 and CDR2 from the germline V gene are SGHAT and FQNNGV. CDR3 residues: CASSLWPGPAFF. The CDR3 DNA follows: TGTGCCAGCAGCTTATGGCCGGGTCCGGCTTTCTTT.

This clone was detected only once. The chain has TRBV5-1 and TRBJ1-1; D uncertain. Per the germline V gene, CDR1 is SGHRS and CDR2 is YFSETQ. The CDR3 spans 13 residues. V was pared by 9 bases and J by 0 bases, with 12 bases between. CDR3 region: CATAATLNTEAFF. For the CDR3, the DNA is TGCGCCACCGCCGCTACCTTGAACACTGAAGCTTTCTTT.

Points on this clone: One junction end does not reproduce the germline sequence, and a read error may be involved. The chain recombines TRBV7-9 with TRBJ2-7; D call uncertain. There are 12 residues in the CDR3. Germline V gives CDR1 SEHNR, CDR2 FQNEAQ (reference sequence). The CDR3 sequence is CSSSTTTYEQYF. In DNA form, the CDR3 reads TGTTCCAGCAGCACAACGACCTACGAGCAGTACTTC.

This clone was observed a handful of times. Written as DNA, the CDR3 is TGCGCCAGCAGACGTAGCGGGGGGGAATCCCGCGAGCAGTTCTTC. Translation gives CASRRSGGESREQFF. This chain uses TRBV4-1 with TRBJ2-1, with 11 bases that match TRBD2. The CDR3 extends over 15 amino acids. Germline V gene lookup returns CDR1 MGHRA and CDR2 YSYEKL. Losses at the gene ends were 6 bases for V and 10 bases for J; bases not matched to a gene: 11.

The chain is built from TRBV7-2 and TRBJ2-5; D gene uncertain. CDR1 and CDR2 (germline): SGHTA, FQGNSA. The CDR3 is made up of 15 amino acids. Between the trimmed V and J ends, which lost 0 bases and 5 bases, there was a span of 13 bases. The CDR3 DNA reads TGTGCCAGCAGCTTAGCGATTCTTCTCGGGGAGACCCAGTACTTC. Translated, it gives CASSLAILLGETQYF.

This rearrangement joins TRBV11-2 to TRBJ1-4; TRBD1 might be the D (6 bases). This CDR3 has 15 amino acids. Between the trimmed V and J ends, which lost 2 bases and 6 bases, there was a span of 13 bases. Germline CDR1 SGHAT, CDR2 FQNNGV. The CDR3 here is CASSLIRGQHEKLFF. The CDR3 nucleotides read TGTGCCAGCAGCTTAATCAGGGGCCAGCATGAAAAACTGTTTTTT.

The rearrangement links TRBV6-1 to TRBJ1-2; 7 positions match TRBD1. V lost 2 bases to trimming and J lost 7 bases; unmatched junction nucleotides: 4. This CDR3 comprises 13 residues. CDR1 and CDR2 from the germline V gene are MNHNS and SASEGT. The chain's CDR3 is CASSERQGLGYTF. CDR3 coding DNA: TGTGCCAGCAGTGAAAGACAGGGTCTTGGCTACACCTTC.

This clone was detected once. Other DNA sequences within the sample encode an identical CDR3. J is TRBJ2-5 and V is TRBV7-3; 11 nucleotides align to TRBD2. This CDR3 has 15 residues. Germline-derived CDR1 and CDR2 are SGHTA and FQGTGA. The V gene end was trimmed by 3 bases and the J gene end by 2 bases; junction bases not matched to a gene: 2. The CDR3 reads CASSLLAGGQETQYF. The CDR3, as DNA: TGTGCCAGCAGCTTGCTAGCGGGGGGTCAAGAGACCCAGTACTTC. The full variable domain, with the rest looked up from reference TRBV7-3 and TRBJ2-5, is GAGVSQTPSNKVTEKGKYVELRCDPISGHTALYWYRQSLGQGPEFLIYFQGTGAADDSGLPNDRFFAVRPEGSVSTLKIQRTERGDSAVYLCASSLLAGGQETQYFGPGTRLLVL.

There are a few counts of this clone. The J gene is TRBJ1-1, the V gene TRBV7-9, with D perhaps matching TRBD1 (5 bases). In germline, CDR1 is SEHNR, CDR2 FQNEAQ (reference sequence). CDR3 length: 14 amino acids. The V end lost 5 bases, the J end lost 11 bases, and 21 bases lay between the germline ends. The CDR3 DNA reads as TGTGCCAGCAGCCAAGACCGGGACTCTCCTGGGGCTTTCTTT. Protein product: CASSQDRDSPGAFF.